A single T cell receptor beta chain is shown here with its context. Its antigen remains undetermined. No base quality values were provided; no much bigger clone lies one nucleotide off. Based on the germline V gene, the CDR1 and CDR2 sequences are MDHEN and SYDVKM. Relative to germline, V is 2 bases shorter and J is 0 bases shorter, with 10 bases between their ends. The CDR3 runs 15 residues from the cysteine to the phenylalanine. The entry retains the CDR3 DNA only, 45 bases that are in frame from base 1. Libraries were built with the immunoSEQ multiplex PCR assay. Imported from immuneACCESS, the table was reduced by TCRdb to in-frame sequences with V and J called. These copies leave out some clones; in studies compared against another copy, an unresolved V gene accounts for under half, and the cause of the remainder is not known. This sample comprises about 55,000 clones, 88% of them detected only once. The leading ten clones occupy 3.5% to 4% of the sample.

This sample stems from a study of control samples from healthy donors and cancer patients (dated by TCRdb to the early 2020s). This sequence was found in a man in his fifties or sixties in good health. The specimen sequenced was blood. Recombination connected TRBV28 to TRBJ2-5; too little of a D gene remains to name it. The nucleotide sequence is given as TGTGCCAGCAGTTTAGGTCAGGAGTACCAAGAGACCCAGTACTTC. Its protein product is CASSLGQEYQETQYF.